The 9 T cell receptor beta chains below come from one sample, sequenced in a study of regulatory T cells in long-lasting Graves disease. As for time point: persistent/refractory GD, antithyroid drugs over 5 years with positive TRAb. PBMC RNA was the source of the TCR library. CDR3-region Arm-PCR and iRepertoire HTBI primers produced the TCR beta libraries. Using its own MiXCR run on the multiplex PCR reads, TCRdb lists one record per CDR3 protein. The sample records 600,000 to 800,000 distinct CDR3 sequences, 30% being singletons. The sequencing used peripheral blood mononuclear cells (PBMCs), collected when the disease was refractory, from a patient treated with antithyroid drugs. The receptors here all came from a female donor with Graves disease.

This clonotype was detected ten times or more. The CDR3 reads CASSSRPLGNQPQHF. The CDR3 DNA reads TGTGCCAGCAGTTCCAGACCTCTAGGCAATCAGCCCCAGCATTTT. The V gene is TRBV27, the J gene TRBJ1-5, with D unresolved. Germline V lookup: CDR1 MNHEY, CDR2 SMNVEV (reference sequence). The V end lost 4 bases, the J end lost 2 bases, and 12 bases lay between the germline ends. The CDR3 runs 15 residues.

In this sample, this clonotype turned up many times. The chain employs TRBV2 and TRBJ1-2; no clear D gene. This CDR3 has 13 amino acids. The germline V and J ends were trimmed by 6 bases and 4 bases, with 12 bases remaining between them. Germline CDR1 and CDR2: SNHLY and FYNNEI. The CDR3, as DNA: TGTGCCAGCAGCGAATCGACGGTCTATGGCTACACCTTC. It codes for CASSESTVYGYTF.

The CDR3 DNA sequence: TGTGCCAGTAGTGCAAGGTCCGGGACAGAAGAGACCCAGTACTTC. Its protein product is CASSARSGTEETQYF. The chain links TRBV11-1 to TRBJ2-5; 7 positions agree with TRBD1. Germline CDR1 and CDR2: SGHAT and FQDESV (reference sequence). The CDR3 contains 15 residues. V lost 9 bases, J lost 3 bases, and 13 bases stayed unmatched.

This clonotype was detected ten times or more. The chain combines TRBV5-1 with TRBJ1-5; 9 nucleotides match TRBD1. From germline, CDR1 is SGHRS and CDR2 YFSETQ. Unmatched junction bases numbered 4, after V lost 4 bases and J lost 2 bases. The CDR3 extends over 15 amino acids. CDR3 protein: CASSRTGDGNQPQHF. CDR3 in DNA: TGCGCCAGCAGCCGGACAGGGGATGGCAATCAGCCCCAGCATTTT.

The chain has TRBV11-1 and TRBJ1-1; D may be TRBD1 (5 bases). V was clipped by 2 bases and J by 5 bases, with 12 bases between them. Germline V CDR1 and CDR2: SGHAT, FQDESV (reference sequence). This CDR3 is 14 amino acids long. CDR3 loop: CASSLQGFQTEAFF. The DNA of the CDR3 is TGTGCCAGCAGCTTACAGGGTTTTCAGACTGAAGCTTTCTTT.

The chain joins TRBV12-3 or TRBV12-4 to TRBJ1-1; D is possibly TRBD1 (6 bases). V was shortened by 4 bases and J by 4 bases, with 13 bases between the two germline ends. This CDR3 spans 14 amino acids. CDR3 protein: CASSSGTGFTEAFF. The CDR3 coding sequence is TGTGCCAGCAGTTCAGGAACAGGGTTCACTGAAGCTTTCTTT.

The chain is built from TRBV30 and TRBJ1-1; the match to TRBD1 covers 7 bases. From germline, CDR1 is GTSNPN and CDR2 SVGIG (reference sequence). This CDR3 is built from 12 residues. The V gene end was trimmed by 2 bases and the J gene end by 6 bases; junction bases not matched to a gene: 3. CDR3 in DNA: TGTGCCTGGAGTCCCGACAGGGCTGAAGCTTTCTTT. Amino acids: CAWSPDRAEAFF.

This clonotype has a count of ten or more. CDR3 DNA: TGTGCCAGCAGCCGGGCCGGGGCAACCCCGAACACTGAAGCTTTCTTT. As protein: CASSRAGATPNTEAFF. The chain is built from TRBV28 and TRBJ1-1; D is possibly TRBD1 (5 bases). The V end was cut by 6 bases, the J end by 1 base, with 18 bases between. Germline CDR1 reads MDHEN; CDR2 reads SYDVKM. The CDR3 covers 16 residues.

Here the CDR3 reads CATRRGSQPQHF. CDR3 bases: TGTGCCACCCGGAGGGGGAGTCAGCCCCAGCATTTT. The gene calls are TRBV28 and TRBJ1-5; tentatively, D is TRBD1 (6 bases). Trimming removed 10 bases from V and 6 bases from J, with 13 bases in between. Germline V CDR1 and CDR2: MDHEN, SYDVKM. This CDR3 has 12 amino acids.